This is a list of T cell receptor beta chains from one sample in a study of cytomegalovirus exposure and HLA in healthy donors. Repertoires were generated with immunoSEQ multiplex PCR, while TCRdb's copy carries only in-frame clones and drops some. The sample shows 100,000 to 130,000 clones, 81% of them seen only once. The sample was PBMCs. Receptor source: a young man in good health and CMV-seronegative. Both conserved end residues are trimmed from each CDR3. Fields, in order: D gene, J gene, V gene, clone size, CDR3 protein. A D gene is named only where the DNA matches it firmly. Clone sizes are given selectively: once, few, many, or a class where the clone is expanded.

>TRBD2|TRBJ2-5|TRBV28|-
ASSAGGGPQETQY
>-|TRBJ2-1|TRBV13|-
ASSLGGGYEQF
>-|TRBJ1-1|TRBV29-1|-
SVGSREAF
>TRBD2|TRBJ2-7|TRBV27|-
VSSPPSGGAYEQY
>-|TRBJ2-4|TRBV6-4|-
ASSDSSSDIQY
>TRBD1|TRBJ1-4|TRBV4-1|few
ASSQGPGTGVEKLF
>-|TRBJ1-1|TRBV7-9|few
ASRTGLFTEAF
>TRBD1|TRBJ2-2|TRBV6-5|few
ASRVDRGNTGELF
>TRBD2|TRBJ2-5|TRBV14|-
ASSPSGRLLETQY
>-|TRBJ1-2|TRBV4-1|-
ASSPGGGGIYGYT
>-|TRBJ2-5|TRBV13|-
ASSPFGENQETQY
>TRBD2|TRBJ2-7|TRBV5-1|-
ASSLAGAGEPYEQY
>-|TRBJ2-2|TRBV29-1|-
SVMGATNTGELF
>-|TRBJ2-5|TRBV25-1|once
ASSEGGAGTGETQY
>TRBD1|TRBJ1-2|TRBV29-1|-
SVETGEFYGYT
>-|TRBJ2-1|TRBV6-1|-
ASSLGAYNEQF